The 13 T cell receptor beta chains in this list originate from one sample, sequenced in a study of T cell responses to AZD1222 COVID-19 vaccine. Clones were read by immunoSEQ multiplex PCR, and TCRdb kept only the in-frame ones, dropping some. The repertoire holds 100,000 to 150,000 clones, with around 89% as singletons. The sample was peripheral blood, taken on day 0 of AZD1222 vaccination. The receptors were sampled from an adult in good health.

This clone came up once. This chain connects TRBV3-1 (or the pseudogene TRBV3-2) to TRBJ1-4; TRBD1 agrees at 8 bases. The germline V gene encodes CDR1 LGHDT and CDR2 YNNKEL (reference sequence). This CDR3 is built from 14 residues. The junction had 5 bases not matched to a gene; V was cut back by 3 bases and J by 8 bases. The DNA for the CDR3 is TGTGCCAGCAGCCAGTCCGGGACAGGAGAAAAACTGTTTTTT. It translates to CASSQSGTGEKLFF.

This clone showed up just a few times. The CDR3 nucleotides read TGTGCCACCAGCCCTCGGGACTCCGAATACGAGCAGTACTTC. The encoded protein is CATSPRDSEYEQYF. The V call is TRBV15, the J call TRBJ2-7; TRBD2 might be the D (6 bases). The CDR3 totals 14 residues. V lost 5 bases to trimming and J lost 4 bases, with 15 bases between them. The germline CDR1 and CDR2 sequences are LNHNV and YYDKDF (reference sequence). Full variable domain (outside the CDR3, taken from reference TRBV15 and TRBJ2-7): DAMVIQNPRYQVTQFGKPVTLSCSQTLNHNVMYWYQQKSSQAPKLLFHYYDKDFNNEADTPDNFQSRRPNTSFCFLDIRSPGLGDTAMYLCATSPRDSEYEQYFGPGTRLTVT.

This chain links TRBV6-2 or TRBV6-3 with TRBJ1-6; D not resolved. The CDR3 totals 15 residues. The germline V gene encodes CDR1 MNHEY and CDR2 SVGEGT. V lost 7 bases, J lost 9 bases, and 19 bases lay in between. This chain's CDR3 is CASTPFPVGSSPLHF. CDR3 nucleotide sequence: TGTGCCAGCACCCCCTTCCCGGTTGGAAGTTCACCCCTCCACTTT.

The rearrangement uses TRBV29-1 and TRBJ1-2; no reliable D call. Between the trimmed V and J ends, which lost 3 bases and 8 bases, there was a span of 4 bases. The CDR3 extends over 9 amino acids. Germline V CDR1 and CDR2: SQVTM, ANQGSEA. The DNA of the CDR3 is TGCAGCGTTGAGGGGGGCTACACCTTC. This encodes CSVEGGYTF.

The V and J genes are TRBV6-5 and TRBJ2-3; D is ambiguous. CDR1 is MNHEY, CDR2 SVGAGI, per germline. The V end lost 7 bases, the J end lost 0 bases, and 8 bases lay between the germline ends. There are 13 residues in the CDR3. This CDR3 reads CASTQTSTDTQYF. The CDR3, as DNA: TGTGCCAGCACTCAAACCAGCACAGATACGCAGTATTTT.

The V and J genes are TRBV28 and TRBJ2-5, with TRBD2 matching over 12 bases. CDR3 length: 15 amino acids. Germline V gene sequence: CDR1 MDHEN, CDR2 SYDVKM. V gave up 1 base and J gave up 4 bases; unmatched junction bases: 1. CDR3 in DNA: TGTGCCAGCAGTTTATCGACTAGCGGGGGAGAGACCCAGTACTTC. Its translation is CASSLSTSGGETQYF.

This chain links TRBV6-6 with TRBJ1-1; D unresolved. V was shortened by 2 bases and J by 2 bases, with 15 bases between the two germline ends. Per germline, CDR1 MNHNY and CDR2 SVGAGI (reference sequence). The CDR3 sequence is 16 residues long. The CDR3 here is CASSYPIGNTNTEAFF. In DNA, the CDR3 is TGTGCCAGCAGTTACCCGATCGGGAACACAAACACTGAAGCTTTCTTT.

The chain combines TRBV5-1 with TRBJ1-6, with 9 bases that match TRBD1. The CDR3 is made up of 18 amino acids. Germline CDR1 and CDR2: SGHRS and YFSETQ. V lost 5 bases, J lost 7 bases, and 16 bases stayed unmatched. CDR3 nucleotides: TGCGCCAGCAGTTTTCAAACCGGGACAGGGTTGAGCAATTCACCCCTCCACTTT. Translated, it gives CASSFQTGTGLSNSPLHF. Filled out from reference TRBV5-1 and TRBJ1-6, the complete variable domain reads KAGVTQTPRYLIKTRGQQVTLSCSPISGHRSVSWYQQTPGQGLQFLFEYFSETQRNKGNFPGRFSGRQFSNSRSEMNVSTLELGDSALYLCASSFQTGTGLSNSPLHFGNGTRLTVT.

The chain uses TRBV5-5 and TRBJ1-2; TRBD1 is a possible D gene (6 bases). V dropped 4 bases and J dropped 5 bases, with 18 bases sitting between them. Germline V gives CDR1 SGHKS, CDR2 YYEKEE (reference sequence). There are 15 residues in the CDR3. The CDR3 DNA reads as TGTGCCAGCAGCCCTCCCGGAGACAGGAAATATGGCTACACCTTC. Amino acids: CASSPPGDRKYGYTF.

The rearrangement joins TRBV5-1 to TRBJ2-2; D call uncertain. V gave up 4 bases and J gave up 2 bases, with 15 bases separating them. The germline V gene has CDR1 SGHRS and CDR2 YFSETQ. CDR3 size: 16 residues. CDR3 protein: CASSAKNPQNTGELFF. CDR3 DNA sequence: TGCGCCAGCAGCGCAAAGAACCCCCAAAACACCGGGGAGCTGTTTTTT.

The chain is built from TRBV7-8 and TRBJ1-2; D is uncertain. The CDR3 totals 14 residues. Germline V CDR1 and CDR2: SGHVS, FQNEAQ. The V and J ends lost 2 bases and 1 base respectively, with 8 bases between them. The CDR3 nucleotides are TGTGCCAGCAGCTTAAATTCGGATAACTATGGCTACACCTTC. As protein: CASSLNSDNYGYTF.

V usage is TRBV11-2 and J usage is TRBJ1-1; D remains unclear. The CDR3 is 12 amino acids. Germline-derived CDR1 and CDR2 are SGHAT and FQNNGV. The V and J ends lost 5 bases and 0 bases respectively, with 4 bases between them. The DNA for the CDR3 is TGTGCCAGCAGCATACTGAACACTGAAGCTTTCTTT. This sequence encodes CASSILNTEAFF.

The chain links TRBV11-2 to TRBJ1-5; 8 bases align to TRBD1. The germline V gene encodes CDR1 SGHAT and CDR2 FQNNGV. V shed 6 bases, J shed 2 bases, and the junction held 9 bases outside the gene matches. The CDR3 consists of 16 residues. The CDR3 coding sequence is TGTGCCAGCAGTTCGTCAGGGGGCGCGGGCAATCAGCCCCAGCATTTT. Its translation: CASSSSGGAGNQPQHF.